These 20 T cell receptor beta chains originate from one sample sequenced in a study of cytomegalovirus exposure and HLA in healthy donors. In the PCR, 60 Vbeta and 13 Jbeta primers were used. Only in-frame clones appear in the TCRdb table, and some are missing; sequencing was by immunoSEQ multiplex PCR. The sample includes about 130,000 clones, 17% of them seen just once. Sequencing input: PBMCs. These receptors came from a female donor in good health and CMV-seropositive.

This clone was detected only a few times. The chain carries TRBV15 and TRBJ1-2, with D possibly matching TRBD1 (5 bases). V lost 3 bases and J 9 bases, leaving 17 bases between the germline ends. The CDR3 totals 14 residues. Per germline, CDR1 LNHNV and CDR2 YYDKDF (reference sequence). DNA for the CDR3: TGTGCCACCAGCAGGGCATTAGACAGAACAAGCTACACCTTC. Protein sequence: CATSRALDRTSYTF.

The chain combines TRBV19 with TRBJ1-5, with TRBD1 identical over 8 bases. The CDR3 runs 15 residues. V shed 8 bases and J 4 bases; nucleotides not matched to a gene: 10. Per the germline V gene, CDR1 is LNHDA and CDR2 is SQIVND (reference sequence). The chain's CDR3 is CASREDREGNQPQHF. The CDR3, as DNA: TGTGCCAGTCGAGAGGACAGGGAAGGGAATCAGCCCCAGCATTTT.

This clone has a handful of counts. CDR3 in amino acids: CASSLGQGTDTQYF. CDR3 coding DNA: TGCGCCAGCAGCCTAGGACAGGGCACAGATACGCAGTATTTT. The V gene is TRBV4-3, the J gene TRBJ2-3; the match to TRBD1 covers 7 bases. Germline-derived CDR1 and CDR2 are LGHNA and YSLEER. The CDR3 is 14 amino acids. Trimming at V came to 4 bases and at J to 1 base, leaving 2 bases not matched to a gene.

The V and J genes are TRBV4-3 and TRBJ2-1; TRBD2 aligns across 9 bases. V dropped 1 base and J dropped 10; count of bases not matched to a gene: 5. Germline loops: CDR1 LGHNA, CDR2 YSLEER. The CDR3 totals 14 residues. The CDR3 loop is CASSQGAGGTEQFF. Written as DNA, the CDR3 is TGCGCCAGCAGCCAAGGGGCGGGGGGGACGGAGCAGTTCTTC.

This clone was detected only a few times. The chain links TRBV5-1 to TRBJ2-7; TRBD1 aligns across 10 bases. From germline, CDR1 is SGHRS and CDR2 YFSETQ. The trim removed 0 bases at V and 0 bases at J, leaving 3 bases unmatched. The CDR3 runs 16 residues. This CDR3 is CASSLGGQGISYEQYF. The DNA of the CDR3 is TGCGCCAGCAGCTTGGGGGGACAGGGGATCTCCTACGAGCAGTACTTC. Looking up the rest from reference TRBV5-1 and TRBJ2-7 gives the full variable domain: KAGVTQTPRYLIKTRGQQVTLSCSPISGHRSVSWYQQTPGQGLQFLFEYFSETQRNKGNFPGRFSGRQFSNSRSEMNVSTLELGDSALYLCASSLGGQGISYEQYFGPGTRLTVT.

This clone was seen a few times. The DNA of the CDR3 is TGTGCCAGCAGCTTGGCGGGGACAGGGGGCAACTATGGCTACACCTTC. Its protein product is CASSLAGTGGNYGYTF. The chain uses TRBV5-4 and TRBJ1-2, with 12 nucleotides matching TRBD1. Germline-derived CDR1 and CDR2 are SGHNT and YYREEE (reference sequence). The CDR3 is made up of 16 amino acids. J gave up 2 bases and V 0 bases, and 2 bases lay outside the gene matches.

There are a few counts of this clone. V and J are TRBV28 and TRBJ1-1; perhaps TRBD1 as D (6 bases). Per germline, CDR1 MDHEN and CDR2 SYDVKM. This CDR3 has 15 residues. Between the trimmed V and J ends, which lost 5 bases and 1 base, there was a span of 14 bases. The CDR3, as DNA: TGTGCCAGCAGTCCCGAGACAGGATGGAACACTGAAGCTTTCTTT. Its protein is CASSPETGWNTEAFF.

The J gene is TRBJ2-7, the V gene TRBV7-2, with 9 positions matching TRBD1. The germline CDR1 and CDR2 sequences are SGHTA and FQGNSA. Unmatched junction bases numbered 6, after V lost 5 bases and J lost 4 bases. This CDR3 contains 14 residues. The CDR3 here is CASSHTGGLYEQYF. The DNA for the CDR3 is TGTGCCAGCAGCCACACAGGGGGCTTGTACGAGCAGTACTTC.

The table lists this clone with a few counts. In DNA, the CDR3 is TGTGCCAGCAGTGGGACAGGGTATGGCTACACCTTC. Translating gives CASSGTGYGYTF. This chain connects TRBV2 to TRBJ1-2; TRBD1 matches at 8 bases. This CDR3 region has 12 residues. V lost 4 bases to trimming and J lost 5 bases; unmatched junction nucleotides: 0. The germline V gene encodes CDR1 SNHLY and CDR2 FYNNEI.

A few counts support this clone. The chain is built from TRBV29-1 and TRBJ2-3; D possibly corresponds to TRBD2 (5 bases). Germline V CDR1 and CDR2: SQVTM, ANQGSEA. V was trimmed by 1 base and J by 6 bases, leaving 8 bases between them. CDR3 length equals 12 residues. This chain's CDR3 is CSVEADSDTQYF. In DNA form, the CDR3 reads TGCAGCGTTGAAGCGGACTCGGATACGCAGTATTTT.

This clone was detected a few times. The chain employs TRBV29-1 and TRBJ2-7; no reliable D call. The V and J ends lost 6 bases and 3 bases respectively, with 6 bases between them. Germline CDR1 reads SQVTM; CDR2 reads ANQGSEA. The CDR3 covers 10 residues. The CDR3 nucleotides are TGCAGCGTCCGCGACTACGAGCAGTACTTC. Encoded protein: CSVRDYEQYF.

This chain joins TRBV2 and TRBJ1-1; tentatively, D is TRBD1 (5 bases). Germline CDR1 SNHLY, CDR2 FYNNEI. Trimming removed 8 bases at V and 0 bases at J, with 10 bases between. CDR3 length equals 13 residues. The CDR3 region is CASSRGLNTEAFF. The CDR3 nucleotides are TGTGCCAGCTCGCGGGGCCTGAACACTGAAGCTTTCTTT. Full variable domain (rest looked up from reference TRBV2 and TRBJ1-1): EPEVTQTPSHQVTQMGQEVILRCVPISNHLYFYWYRQILGQKVEFLVSFYNNEISEKSEIFDDQFSVERPDGSNFTLKIRSTKLEDSAMYFCASSRGLNTEAFFGQGTRLTVV.

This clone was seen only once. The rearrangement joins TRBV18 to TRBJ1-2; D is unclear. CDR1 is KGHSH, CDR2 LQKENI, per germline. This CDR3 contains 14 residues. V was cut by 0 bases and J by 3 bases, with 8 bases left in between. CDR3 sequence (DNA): TGTGCCAGCTCACCACCGTCCCCTCACTATGGCTACACCTTC. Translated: CASSPPSPHYGYTF.

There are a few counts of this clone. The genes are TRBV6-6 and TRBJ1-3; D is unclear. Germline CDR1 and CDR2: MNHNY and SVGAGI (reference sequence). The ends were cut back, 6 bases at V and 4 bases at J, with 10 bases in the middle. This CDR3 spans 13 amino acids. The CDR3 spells CASSWVAGNTIYF. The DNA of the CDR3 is TGTGCCAGCAGCTGGGTAGCCGGAAACACCATATATTTT.

The CDR3 sequence: CASGGEATGELFF. The CDR3 DNA follows: TGTGCCAGCGGGGGGGAGGCCACCGGGGAGCTGTTTTTT. V and J are TRBV2 and TRBJ2-2; 7 bases map to TRBD2. Germline loops: CDR1 SNHLY, CDR2 FYNNEI. J gave up 4 bases and V 8 bases, and 4 bases lay outside the gene matches. The CDR3 contains 13 residues. The variable domain in full, with the rest retrieved from reference TRBV2 and TRBJ2-2, is EPEVTQTPSHQVTQMGQEVILRCVPISNHLYFYWYRQILGQKVEFLVSFYNNEISEKSEIFDDQFSVERPDGSNFTLKIRSTKLEDSAMYFCASGGEATGELFFGEGSRLTVL.

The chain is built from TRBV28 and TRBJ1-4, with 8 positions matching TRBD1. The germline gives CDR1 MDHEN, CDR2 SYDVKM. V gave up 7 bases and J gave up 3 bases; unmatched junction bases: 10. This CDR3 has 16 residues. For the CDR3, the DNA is TGTGCCAGCACGGGACAGGTCCTATCAGCTAATGAAAAACTGTTTTTT. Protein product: CASTGQVLSANEKLFF.

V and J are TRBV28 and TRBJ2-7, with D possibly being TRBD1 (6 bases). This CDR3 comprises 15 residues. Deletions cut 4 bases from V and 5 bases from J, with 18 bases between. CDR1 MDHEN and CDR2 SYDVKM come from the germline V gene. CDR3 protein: CASSYLTGPLNEQYF. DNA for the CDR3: TGTGCCAGCAGTTACCTCACAGGGCCCCTAAACGAGCAGTACTTC.

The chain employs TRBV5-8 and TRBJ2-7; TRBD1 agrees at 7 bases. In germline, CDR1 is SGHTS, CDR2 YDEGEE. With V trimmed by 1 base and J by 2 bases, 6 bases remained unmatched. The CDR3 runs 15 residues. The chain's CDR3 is CASSLPGGPPYEQYF. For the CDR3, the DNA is TGTGCCAGCAGCTTGCCAGGGGGACCCCCCTACGAGCAGTACTTC.

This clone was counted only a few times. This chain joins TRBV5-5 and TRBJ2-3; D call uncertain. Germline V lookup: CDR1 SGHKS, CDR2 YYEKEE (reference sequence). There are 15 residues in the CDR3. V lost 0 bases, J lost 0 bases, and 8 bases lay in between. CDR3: CASSLARISTDTQYF. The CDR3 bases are TGTGCCAGCAGCTTGGCCAGAATTAGCACAGATACGCAGTATTTT.

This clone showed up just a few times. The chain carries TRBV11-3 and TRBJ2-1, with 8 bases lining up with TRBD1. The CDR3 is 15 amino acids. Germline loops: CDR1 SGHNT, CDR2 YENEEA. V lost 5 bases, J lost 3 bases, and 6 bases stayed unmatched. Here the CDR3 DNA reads TGTGCCAGCAGCACCGGACAGGGAGGCTACAATGAGCAGTTCTTC. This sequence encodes CASSTGQGGYNEQFF.